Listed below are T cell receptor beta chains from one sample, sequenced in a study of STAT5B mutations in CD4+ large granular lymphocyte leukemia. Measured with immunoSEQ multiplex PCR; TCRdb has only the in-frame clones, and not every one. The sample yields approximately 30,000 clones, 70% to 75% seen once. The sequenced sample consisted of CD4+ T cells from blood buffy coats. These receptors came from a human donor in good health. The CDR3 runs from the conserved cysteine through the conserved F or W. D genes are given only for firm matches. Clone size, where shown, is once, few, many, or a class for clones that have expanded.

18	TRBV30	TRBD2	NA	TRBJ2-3	TGTGCCTGGAGTGTCGGGACTAGCGGGAGTACGGGGACAGATACGCAGTATTTT	CAWSVGTSGSTGTDTQYF
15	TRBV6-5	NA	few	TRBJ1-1	TGTGCCAGCAGTAAGGCCCGGATCATGAACACTGAAGCTTTCTTT	CASSKARIMNTEAFF
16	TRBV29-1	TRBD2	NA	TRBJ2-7	TGCAGCGTTGAATCTGGGGGGGTTGGACACCTCTACGAGCAGTACTTC	CSVESGGVGHLYEQYF
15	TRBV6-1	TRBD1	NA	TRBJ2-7	TGTGCCAGCAGACCGGACAGGAGGAGCTCCTACGAGCAGTACTTC	CASRPDRRSSYEQYF
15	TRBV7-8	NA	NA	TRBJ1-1	TGTGCCAGCAGCTCACCAGGTGGTGTGAACACTGAAGCTTTCTTT	CASSSPGGVNTEAFF
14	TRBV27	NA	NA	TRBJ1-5	TGTGCCAGCAGTTTATCGGGGGGAGGACAGCCCCAGCATTTT	CASSLSGGGQPQHF
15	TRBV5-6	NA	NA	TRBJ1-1	TGTGCCAGCAGCTCTGAGTGGACAGCGAACACTGAAGCTTTCTTT	CASSSEWTANTEAFF
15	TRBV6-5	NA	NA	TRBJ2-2	TGTGCCAGCAGTTACGGAGGGGGCGTCGCCGGGGAGCTGTTTTTT	CASSYGGGVAGELFF
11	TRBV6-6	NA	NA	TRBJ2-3	TGTGCCAGCAGCCGAGCGGATACGCAGTATTTT	CASSRADTQYF
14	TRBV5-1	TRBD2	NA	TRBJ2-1	TGCGCCAGCTCCCGACTAGCGGGAGAAAATGAGCAGTTCTTC	CASSRLAGENEQFF
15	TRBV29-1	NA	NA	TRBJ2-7	TGCAGCGTTGAAGATATGGTAGGACGCTCCTACGAGCAGTACTTC	CSVEDMVGRSYEQYF
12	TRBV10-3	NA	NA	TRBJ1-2	TGTGCCATCAGTGACACCTTAGATGGCTACACCTTC	CAISDTLDGYTF
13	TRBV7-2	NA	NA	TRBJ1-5	TGTGCCAGCAGCTTAAGGGGGAATCAGCCCCAGCATTTT	CASSLRGNQPQHF
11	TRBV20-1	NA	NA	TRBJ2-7	TGCAGTGCTATGGTCGCCTACGAGCAGTACTTC	CSAMVAYEQYF
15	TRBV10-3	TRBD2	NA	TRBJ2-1	TGTGCCATCAGTTTGGGACTAGCGGGAGTAAATGAGCAGTTCTTC	CAISLGLAGVNEQFF
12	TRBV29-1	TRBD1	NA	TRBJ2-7	TGCAGCGTTCGGGACAGGGGACTCGAGCAGTACTTC	CSVRDRGLEQYF
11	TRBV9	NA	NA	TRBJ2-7	TGTGCCAGCAGCCCCTCCTACGAGCAGTACTTC	CASSPSYEQYF
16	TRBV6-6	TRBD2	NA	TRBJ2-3	TGTGCCAGCAGTTACGGGACTAGAACCACCACAGATACGCAGTATTTT	CASSYGTRTTTDTQYF
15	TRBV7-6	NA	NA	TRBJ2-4	TGTGCCAGCAGCTTACAACCGGGAAAGGGAAACATTCAGTACTTC	CASSLQPGKGNIQYF
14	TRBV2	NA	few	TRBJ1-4	TGTGCCAGCAGTCAACCTCGGACTGGTGGAAAACTGTTTTTT	CASSQPRTGGKLFF
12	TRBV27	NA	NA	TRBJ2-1	TGTGCCAGCAGTCCCCTCCTCGGTGAGCAGTTCTTC	CASSPLLGEQFF
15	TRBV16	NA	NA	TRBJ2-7	TGTGCCAGCAGCCAATCCGCACAGGGCTCCTACGAGCAGTACTTC	CASSQSAQGSYEQYF
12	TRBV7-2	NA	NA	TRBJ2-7	TGTGCCAGCAGCTTAGCTTTCTACGAGCAGTACTTC	CASSLAFYEQYF
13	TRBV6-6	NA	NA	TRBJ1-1	TGTGCCAGCAGCTCTACGTCGAACACTGAAGCTTTCTTT	CASSSTSNTEAFF
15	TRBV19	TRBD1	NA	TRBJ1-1	TGTGCCAGTAGTACCCGTGGAGGGACAGGCACTGAAGCTTTCTTT	CASSTRGGTGTEAFF
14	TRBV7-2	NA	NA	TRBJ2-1	TGTGCCAGCAGCTTATCGCAGGGTGGTAATGAGCAGTTCTTC	CASSLSQGGNEQFF
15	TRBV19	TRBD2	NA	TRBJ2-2	TGTGCCACCAGACAACTAGCGGGAAGTAGGGGGGAGCTGTTTTTT	CATRQLAGSRGELFF
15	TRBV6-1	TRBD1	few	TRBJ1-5	TGTGCCAGCAGTGAAGTCCTAGGGGGCGTGAAGCCCCAGCATTTT	CASSEVLGGVKPQHF
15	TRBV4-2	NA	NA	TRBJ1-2	TGTGCCAGCAGCCAAGAAGCATCCGGGCTCCTTGGCTACACCTTC	CASSQEASGLLGYTF
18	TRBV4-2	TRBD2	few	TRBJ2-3	TGTGCCAGCAGCTTTCGAAGCGGGACTAGCGGGGGGGTAGATACGCAGTATTTT	CASSFRSGTSGGVDTQYF
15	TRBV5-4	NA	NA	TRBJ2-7	TGTGCCAGCCGCCCCGGGGGCGGCGACTCCTACGAGCAGTACTTC	CASRPGGGDSYEQYF
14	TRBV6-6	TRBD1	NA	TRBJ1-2	TGTGCCAGCAGTAAAACAGGGGGCGTGTATGGCTACACCTTC	CASSKTGGVYGYTF
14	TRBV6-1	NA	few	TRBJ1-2	TGTGCCAGCAGTGAAACGCAGTCGAACTATGGCTACACCTTC	CASSETQSNYGYTF
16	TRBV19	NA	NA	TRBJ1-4	TGTGCCAGTAGTGAGGGATTAGTTGCAACTAATGAAAAACTGTTTTTT	CASSEGLVATNEKLFF
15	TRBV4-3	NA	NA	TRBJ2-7	TGCGCCAGCAGCCAAGGAATCTTTAATTACTACGAGCAGTACTTC	CASSQGIFNYYEQYF